The next 21 T cell receptor beta chains were all read from a single sample in a study of blood T cell repertoires in COVID-19. Clones were sequenced by immunoSEQ multiplex PCR, and TCRdb holds only the in-frame ones, with some missing. The table includes 340,000 or so clones, around 85% detected once. The sample consisted of PBMCs or T cells enriched from blood (not recorded which). The receptors derive from a woman between 40 and 50 years old with acute COVID-19.

CDR3 loop: CASSQDIPGTAFF. The CDR3 bases are TGCGCCAGCAGCCAAGATATCCCGGGTACAGCTTTCTTT. The chain uses TRBV4-3 and TRBJ1-1; D ambiguous. V gave up 0 bases and J gave up 10 bases, with 12 bases separating them. CDR3 size: 13 residues. CDR1 and CDR2 (germline): LGHNA, YSLEER.

This clone was counted between two and nine times. The chain joins TRBV28 to TRBJ2-1, with 7 bases aligning to TRBD1. After removal of 5 bases from V and 8 bases from J, the junction contained 12 bases not matched to a gene. CDR3 length: 15 residues. Germline CDR1 MDHEN, CDR2 SYDVKM. CDR3 region: CASSPYDRVSHEQFF. The DNA of the CDR3 is TGTGCCAGCAGTCCCTACGACAGGGTATCCCATGAGCAGTTCTTC.

The genes are TRBV5-8 and TRBJ1-2, with a tentative D call TRBD1 (6 bases). Trimming took 2 bases from V and 4 from J, leaving 15 bases between them. Germline assignment: CDR1 SGHTS and CDR2 YDEGEE. The CDR3 covers 15 residues. The CDR3 reads CASSFYQGSGYGYTF. In DNA form, the CDR3 reads TGTGCCAGCAGCTTTTATCAGGGGAGCGGCTATGGCTACACCTTC.

The chain carries TRBV12-3 or TRBV12-4 and TRBJ2-7; the D gene is possibly TRBD1 (5 bases). CDR3 length equals 12 residues. Between the trimmed V and J ends, which lost 6 bases and 1 base, there was a span of 7 bases. CDR3 residues: CASRTASYEQYF. DNA of the CDR3: TGTGCCAGCAGGACAGCTTCCTACGAGCAGTACTTC.

The chain links TRBV6-5 to TRBJ2-1, with D unclear. CDR1 is MNHEY, CDR2 SVGAGI, per germline. This CDR3 comprises 16 residues. The germline V and J ends were trimmed by 3 bases and 0 bases, with 12 bases remaining between them. As DNA, the CDR3 is TGTGCCAGCAGTTATTCGCAGGTTGGCTCCTACAATGAGCAGTTCTTC. Amino acid sequence: CASSYSQVGSYNEQFF.

The rearrangement joins TRBV24-1 to TRBJ2-7; the D is unclear. V was shortened by 9 bases and J by 6 bases, with 23 bases between the two germline ends. CDR3 length equals 15 residues. Germline-derived CDR1 and CDR2 are KGHDR and SFDVKD. The CDR3 coding sequence is TGTGCCACCCCAGGTCAGGTCGCCTCCGTTTTCGAGCAGTACTTC. Translated, it gives CATPGQVASVFEQYF.

CDR3 in DNA: TGTGCCAGCAGCTTAGTGGACAGCCTCTCTGGGGCCAACGTCCTGACTTTC. Protein product: CASSLVDSLSGANVLTF. The V call is TRBV7-8, the J call TRBJ2-6; D may be TRBD1 (6 bases). V lost 1 base, J lost 0 bases, and 10 bases lay in between. CDR1 is SGHVS, CDR2 FQNEAQ, per germline. The CDR3 runs to 17 residues.

This chain connects TRBV7-9 to TRBJ1-6, with a tentative D call TRBD1 (5 bases). Per the germline V gene, CDR1 is SEHNR and CDR2 is FQNEAQ (reference sequence). This CDR3 has 14 residues. Trimming left V 10 bases short and J 5 bases short, with 15 bases between. The CDR3 is CATRRGSDNSPLHF. The CDR3 DNA follows: TGTGCCACCCGGCGGGGGTCCGATAATTCACCCCTCCACTTT.

V usage is TRBV6-8 and J usage is TRBJ1-4; D possibly corresponds to TRBD1 (5 bases). Germline V gene data show CDR1 as MNHGY and CDR2 as SAAAGT. V was trimmed by 5 bases and J by 8 bases, leaving 12 bases between them. The CDR3 loop spans 13 amino acids. The CDR3 protein is CASSPRVSEKLFF. CDR3 sequence (DNA): TGTGCCAGCAGTCCCAGGGTCAGCGAAAAACTGTTTTTT.

This clone was found a few times. V usage is TRBV3-1 (or the pseudogene TRBV3-2) and J usage is TRBJ2-7; D unresolved. The CDR3 runs 16 residues. Germline CDR1 reads LGHDT; CDR2 reads YNNKEL (reference sequence). V was pared by 1 base and J by 0 bases, with 13 bases between. The CDR3 nucleotides are TGTGCCAGCAGCCAAGTTCTAGGCGGAAGCTCCTACGAGCAGTACTTC. It specifies CASSQVLGGSSYEQYF.

V and J are TRBV19 and TRBJ1-2, with a weak D call TRBD1 (5 bases). The ends were cut back, 2 bases at V and 7 bases at J, with 11 bases in the middle. The CDR3 runs 13 residues. CDR1 is LNHDA and CDR2 is SQIVND in the germline V gene (reference sequence). CDR3 sequence: CASSIQGGLGYTF. The CDR3 DNA is TGTGCCAGTAGTATACAGGGTGGGCTTGGCTACACCTTC.

J is TRBJ2-2 and V is TRBV3-1 (or the pseudogene TRBV3-2), with TRBD1 matching over 7 bases. Germline V CDR1 and CDR2: LGHDT, YNNKEL (reference sequence). V lost 0 bases to trimming and J lost 0 bases; unmatched junction nucleotides: 7. The CDR3 length is 18 residues. The CDR3 loop reads CASSQDLLGTANTGELFF. CDR3 nucleotides: TGTGCCAGCAGCCAAGATCTTTTGGGGACAGCGAACACCGGGGAGCTGTTTTTT.

The V gene is TRBV23-1, the J gene TRBJ1-6; D gene ambiguous. TRBV23-1 is an ORF; its function is uncertain. V gave up 7 bases and J gave up 9 bases, with 13 bases separating them. The CDR3 is 13 residues long. For the CDR3, the DNA is TGCGCCAGCATCTCCAGAATCTCTTCACCCCTCCACTTT. Translating gives CASISRISSPLHF.

The rearrangement uses TRBV29-1 and TRBJ1-5; D not certain. Trimming cost V 5 bases and J 0 bases, with 17 bases left between them. The CDR3 consists of 16 residues. Germline V gene data show CDR1 as SQVTM and CDR2 as ANQGSEA. As DNA, the CDR3 is TGCAGCGTTACCCTCGGAGGGTCCCATAGCAATCAGCCCCAGCATTTT. Protein: CSVTLGGSHSNQPQHF.

This sequence joins TRBV2 and TRBJ1-1; D not resolved. The V and J ends lost 5 bases and 10 bases respectively, with 17 bases between them. This CDR3 comprises 13 residues. Germline V gene lookup returns CDR1 SNHLY and CDR2 FYNNEI. CDR3 in DNA: TGTGCCAGCAGTATTAGACGCGGTGAGGGAGCTTTCTTT. It encodes CASSIRRGEGAFF.

About this clone: At the DNA level, this CDR3 is encoded by other sequences in the same sample as well. The J gene is TRBJ2-1, the V gene TRBV27; 7 bases align to TRBD1. CDR1 is MNHEY, CDR2 SMNVEV, per germline (reference sequence). V gave up 2 bases and J gave up 5 bases; unmatched junction bases: 6. CDR3 size: 15 residues. The CDR3 DNA is TGTGCCAGCAGTTTAGAGGGGACAGTCCACAATGAGCAGTTCTTC. Protein: CASSLEGTVHNEQFF.

This clone appeared a few times. The rearrangement uses TRBV28 and TRBJ2-1, with D tentatively TRBD2 (6 bases). The CDR3 is 16 residues long. Trimming stripped 4 bases from V and 0 bases from J, with 13 bases between. Per the germline V gene, CDR1 is MDHEN and CDR2 is SYDVKM. The CDR3 loop is CASSSTRGNSYNEQFF. The DNA of the CDR3 is TGTGCCAGCAGTTCTACCCGGGGGAACTCCTACAATGAGCAGTTCTTC.

This clone was picked up one time. The rearrangement uses TRBV7-6 and TRBJ1-2; D possibly corresponds to TRBD1 (5 bases). CDR1 SGHVS and CDR2 FNYEAQ come from the germline V gene. Deletions cut 0 bases from V and 5 bases from J, with 7 bases between. The CDR3 spans 13 residues. CDR3 in amino acids: CASSLAQGYGYTF. The CDR3 nucleotides are TGTGCCAGCAGCTTAGCCCAGGGTTATGGCTACACCTTC.

DNA for the CDR3: TGTGCCAGCAGCCAAGATTTGGCAGTCAATCAGCCCCAGCATTTT. It codes for CASSQDLAVNQPQHF. The chain has TRBV3-1 (or the pseudogene TRBV3-2) and TRBJ1-5, with D unresolved. This CDR3 comprises 15 residues. Germline V lookup: CDR1 LGHDT, CDR2 YNNKEL (reference sequence). Trimming took off 0 bases at V and 3 bases at J, with 9 bases between the two ends.

The rearrangement uses TRBV7-2 and TRBJ2-3, with D unresolved. Trimming took 1 base from V and 0 from J, leaving 11 bases between them. The CDR3 loop spans 16 amino acids. In germline, CDR1 is SGHTA, CDR2 FQGNSA. The DNA for the CDR3 is TGTGCCAGCAGCTTAGGACAAAAGTCGAGCACAGATACGCAGTATTTT. This sequence encodes CASSLGQKSSTDTQYF.

This chain joins TRBV14 and TRBJ2-5; TRBD1 matches 7 bases. V lost 1 base and J lost 5; bases outside the gene matches: 10. CDR1 is SGHDN and CDR2 is FVKESK in the germline V gene. The CDR3 sequence is 16 residues long. This CDR3 is CASSQAVTTGVETQYF. DNA of the CDR3: TGTGCCAGCAGCCAAGCTGTGACTACAGGGGTGGAGACCCAGTACTTC.